These 18 T cell receptor beta chains were sequenced from one sample in a study of shared clonotypes between healthy human individuals. TCRdb's copy holds only in-frame clones and misses some; the assay was immunoSEQ multiplex PCR. The table includes about a million clones, roughly 77% detected once. The sequenced material came from memory CD4+ T cells from PBMCs. Subset specified: CD45RA-negative fraction. These receptors were obtained from a young man in good health. Some clones in this sample may be carry-over from other donors' samples.

The CDR3 coding sequence is TGTGCCAGCAGCTTGGTCAGGGCCTCCTACGAGCAGTACTTC. This sequence encodes CASSLVRASYEQYF. This sequence joins TRBV5-6 and TRBJ2-7; D is perhaps TRBD1 (5 bases). Germline CDR1 reads SGHDT; CDR2 reads YYEEEE. CDR3 length: 14 residues. V lost 0 bases and J 0 bases, leaving 7 bases between the germline ends.

This chain connects TRBV7-9 to TRBJ1-1; D is unresolved. V was pared by 5 bases and J by 0 bases, with 7 bases between. The CDR3 length is 13 residues. The germline CDR1 and CDR2 sequences are SEHNR and FQNEAQ (reference sequence). The CDR3 region has the DNA TGTGCCAGCAGCGATCGGATGAACACTGAAGCTTTCTTT. Amino acids: CASSDRMNTEAFF.

This rearrangement joins TRBV7-9 to TRBJ2-7, with TRBD2 matching 9 bases. V shed 6 bases and J 2 bases; nucleotides not matched to a gene: 8. Per the germline V gene, CDR1 is SEHNR and CDR2 is FQNEAQ (reference sequence). The CDR3 has 15 amino acids. The CDR3 DNA follows: TGTGCCAGCAGATATGGCGCTAGCGGGACCTACGAGCAGTACTTC. Translating it yields CASRYGASGTYEQYF.

This chain links TRBV27 with TRBJ2-7; D may be TRBD1 (5 bases). The CDR3 is 16 amino acids. V dropped 8 bases and J dropped 0 bases, with 20 bases sitting between them. The germline CDR1 and CDR2 sequences are MNHEY and SMNVEV (reference sequence). CDR3 amino acids: CASPDTEDLISYEQYF. The CDR3 DNA is TGTGCCAGCCCGGACACCGAAGACCTTATCTCCTACGAGCAGTACTTC.

The CDR3 is CASSAQGFGQETQYF. The CDR3 nucleotides are TGTGCCAGCAGCGCCCAGGGGTTCGGGCAAGAGACCCAGTACTTC. The chain is built from TRBV11-2 and TRBJ2-5; D is perhaps TRBD1 (6 bases). Germline CDR1 and CDR2: SGHAT and FQNNGV. The CDR3 is 15 residues long. V was pared by 5 bases and J by 2 bases, with 15 bases between.

V usage is TRBV10-3 and J usage is TRBJ2-1; possible D gene TRBD1, 6 bases. The CDR3 extends over 17 amino acids. V was pared by 3 bases and J by 8 bases, with 23 bases between. CDR1 is ENHRY and CDR2 is SYGVKD in the germline V gene. The CDR3 loop is CAISETLGGAALHEQFF. As DNA, the CDR3 is TGTGCCATCAGTGAAACACTAGGGGGAGCGGCCCTCCATGAGCAGTTCTTC.

The J gene is TRBJ2-7, the V gene TRBV2; 9 nucleotides line up with TRBD2. The junction had 11 bases not matched to a gene; V was cut back by 5 bases and J by 3 bases. The CDR3 runs to 16 residues. Germline values: CDR1 SNHLY, CDR2 FYNNEI. CDR3 in amino acids: CASSSDSGSVGYEQYF. CDR3 nucleotides: TGTGCCAGCAGTTCCGATAGCGGGAGTGTCGGCTACGAGCAGTACTTC.

This sequence joins TRBV7-2 and TRBJ2-7; 9 bases match TRBD1. This CDR3 contains 14 residues. Germline V gene data show CDR1 as SGHTA and CDR2 as FQGNSA. V lost 5 bases, J lost 0 bases, and 2 bases stayed unmatched. CDR3 region: CASSRDRDSYEQYF. The DNA of the CDR3 is TGTGCCAGCAGCCGGGACAGGGACTCCTACGAGCAGTACTTC. Supplemented by reference TRBV7-2 and TRBJ2-7, the full variable domain reads GAGVSQSPSNKVTEKGKDVELRCDPISGHTALYWYRQSLGQGLEFLIYFQGNSAPDKSGLPSDRFSAERTGGSVSTLTIQRTQQEDSAVYLCASSRDRDSYEQYFGPGTRLTVT.

The chain joins TRBV27 to TRBJ2-1, with 7 nucleotides matching TRBD2. CDR3 length: 17 amino acids. The ends lost 2 bases at V and 4 bases at J; junction bases unmatched: 11. The germline V gene has CDR1 MNHEY and CDR2 SMNVEV (reference sequence). The CDR3 DNA follows: TGTGCCAGCAGTTTACTCAGGGACGAGCGGGGATACAATGAGCAGTTCTTC. Amino acids: CASSLLRDERGYNEQFF.

In DNA form, the CDR3 reads TGTGCCAGCAGTTTATTGGCCAGGGAGTACAATGAGCAGTTCTTC. Translated: CASSLLAREYNEQFF. The rearrangement links TRBV28 to TRBJ2-1, with D perhaps matching TRBD1 or TRBD2 (5 bases each). The CDR3 has 15 residues. In germline, CDR1 is MDHEN, CDR2 SYDVKM. V lost 1 base and J lost 4, with 11 bases in between.

This clone appeared a few times. The chain employs TRBV4-3 and TRBJ2-3; tentatively, D is TRBD1 or TRBD2 (6 bases each). Per germline, CDR1 LGHNA and CDR2 YSLEER. The CDR3 totals 17 residues. V lost 0 bases, J lost 1 base, and 14 bases lay in between. The CDR3 sequence: CASSQERAGQGTDTQYF. The CDR3 nucleotides are TGCGCCAGCAGCCAAGAACGTGCGGGACAAGGCACAGATACGCAGTATTTT.

J is TRBJ2-2 and V is TRBV2; 8 bases are shared with TRBD2. The CDR3 spans 15 residues. The germline gives CDR1 SNHLY, CDR2 FYNNEI. The junction had 1 base not matched to a gene; V was cut back by 1 base and J by 3 bases. The CDR3: CASSEVSGDTGELFF. Written as DNA, the CDR3 is TGTGCCAGCAGTGAAGTTAGCGGGGACACCGGGGAGCTGTTTTTT.

In regard to this clone: The sample has other DNA sequences that encode this CDR3 too. The V call is TRBV5-1, the J call TRBJ2-5, with no clear D. The length of the CDR3 is 15 residues. Germline-derived CDR1 and CDR2 are SGHRS and YFSETQ. V lost 1 base and J lost 2, with 12 bases in between. CDR3 DNA sequence: TGCGCCAGCAGCTTGCTCGGGCAGACGCAAGAGACCCAGTACTTC. Translated, it gives CASSLLGQTQETQYF.

V and J are TRBV20-1 and TRBJ2-5; 10 bases line up with TRBD2. Trimming at V came to 5 bases and at J to 7 bases, leaving 1 base not matched to a gene. CDR1 DFQATT and CDR2 SNEGSKA come from the germline V gene (reference sequence). The CDR3 runs to 11 residues. The CDR3 DNA reads as TGCAGTGCTCAGCGGGAGGGGACCCAGTACTTC. This translates into CSAQREGTQYF.

This chain connects TRBV18 to TRBJ1-1; D is ambiguous. The CDR3 spans 14 residues. Trimming removed 3 bases at V and 3 bases at J, with 11 bases between. In germline, CDR1 is KGHSH, CDR2 LQKENI. CDR3 sequence (DNA): TGTGCCAGCTCACCGCGCCCAGGAGACACTGAAGCTTTCTTT. It translates to CASSPRPGDTEAFF. The full variable domain, rest sourced from reference TRBV18 and TRBJ1-1, is NAGVMQNPRHLVRRRGQEARLRCSPMKGHSHVYWYRQLPEEGLKFMVYLQKENIIDESGMPKERFSAEFPKEGPSILRIQQVVRGDSAAYFCASSPRPGDTEAFFGQGTRLTVV.

This clone was detected once. The chain couples TRBV28 to TRBJ1-5, with D unclear. Trimming took off 6 bases at V and 9 bases at J, with 18 bases between the two ends. This CDR3 has 14 amino acids. Germline-derived CDR1 and CDR2 are MDHEN and SYDVKM. The CDR3 is CASRTGRGGPPQHF. CDR3 nucleotide sequence: TGTGCCAGCAGAACCGGACGGGGAGGGCCGCCCCAGCATTTT.

The chain employs TRBV18 and TRBJ1-1, with D tentatively TRBD1 (5 bases). From germline, CDR1 is KGHSH and CDR2 LQKENI. The CDR3 has 13 amino acids. The V gene lost 1 base and the J gene lost 7 bases, with 10 bases spanning the gap. The CDR3 DNA reads TGTGCCAGCTCACCACAGGCAGGGATTGAAGCTTTCTTT. Protein product: CASSPQAGIEAFF.

The rearrangement joins TRBV30 to TRBJ2-2; perhaps TRBD2 as D (6 bases). V was cut by 0 bases and J by 4 bases, with 12 bases left in between. Per the germline V gene, CDR1 is GTSNPN and CDR2 is SVGIG (reference sequence). CDR3 length: 15 residues. DNA of the CDR3: TGTGCCTGGAGTGTACGCGGGACGGTCACCGGGGAGCTGTTTTTT. As protein: CAWSVRGTVTGELFF. The variable domain in full, with the rest retrieved from reference TRBV30 and TRBJ2-2, is SQTIHQWPATLVQPVGSPLSLECTVEGTSNPNLYWYRQAAGRGLQLLFYSVGIGQISSEVPQNLSASRPQDRQFILSSKKLLLSDSGFYLCAWSVRGTVTGELFFGEGSRLTVL.